Listed below are T cell receptor beta chains from one sample, sequenced in a study of T cell responses to AZD1222 COVID-19 vaccine. Sequencing was performed with immunoSEQ multiplex PCR; in TCRdb, only in-frame clones are kept and a portion is missing. The sample has 120,000 or so clones, roughly 91% seen once. Sequenced material: peripheral blood, taken on day 0 of MenACWY control vaccination. The source is an adult in good health. Both conserved end residues are part of each CDR3. Fields, in order: clone size, J gene, CDR3 length, D gene, V gene, CDR3 DNA, CDR3 protein. D genes are given only for firm matches. Only some rows state a clone size, as once, few, many or a class for expanded clones.

clone size: NA; J gene: TRBJ2-1; CDR3 length: 16; D gene: TRBD1; V gene: TRBV11-2; CDR3 DNA: TGTGCCAGCAGCTTAGATCTTAGGGGGCGGCGAAATGAGCAGTTCTTC; CDR3 protein: CASSLDLRGRRNEQFF
clone size: NA; J gene: TRBJ1-3; CDR3 length: 17; D gene: TRBD1; V gene: TRBV10-3; CDR3 DNA: TGTGCCATCAGCCAACTGGACAGGACCTCCTCTGGAAACACCATATATTTT; CDR3 protein: CAISQLDRTSSGNTIYF
clone size: NA; J gene: TRBJ2-5; CDR3 length: 12; D gene: NA; V gene: TRBV10-1; CDR3 DNA: TGCGCCAGCAGTGCAAATCAAGAGACCCAGTACTTC; CDR3 protein: CASSANQETQYF
clone size: NA; J gene: TRBJ1-5; CDR3 length: 16; D gene: NA; V gene: TRBV2; CDR3 DNA: TGTGCCAGCAGTGCCACAGGGTTAGTTAGCAATCAGCCCCAGCATTTT; CDR3 protein: CASSATGLVSNQPQHF
clone size: NA; J gene: TRBJ1-3; CDR3 length: 19; D gene: TRBD1; V gene: TRBV3-1/TRBV3-2; CDR3 DNA: TGTGCCAGCAGCCACAGGGGGGCGGACAGGGGGCAGTCTGGAAACACCATATATTTT; CDR3 protein: CASSHRGADRGQSGNTIYF
clone size: NA; J gene: TRBJ1-2; CDR3 length: 12; D gene: NA; V gene: TRBV5-4; CDR3 DNA: TGTGCCAGCAGCTTGGGAGAGTATGGCTACACCTTC; CDR3 protein: CASSLGEYGYTF
clone size: NA; J gene: TRBJ1-2; CDR3 length: 14; D gene: NA; V gene: TRBV29-1; CDR3 DNA: TGCAGCGTTGATTACGGGGACCTAAGAGATGGCTACACCTTC; CDR3 protein: CSVDYGDLRDGYTF
clone size: NA; J gene: TRBJ2-1; CDR3 length: 15; D gene: TRBD2; V gene: TRBV5-1; CDR3 DNA: TGCGCCAGCAGCTTGGAAGCGGGATCCTACAATGAGCAGTTCTTC; CDR3 protein: CASSLEAGSYNEQFF
clone size: NA; J gene: TRBJ1-1; CDR3 length: 15; D gene: NA; V gene: TRBV5-1; CDR3 DNA: TGCGCCAGCAGCAGGTACGGCGGGAGCGGCACTGAAGCTTTCTTT; CDR3 protein: CASSRYGGSGTEAFF
clone size: NA; J gene: TRBJ1-4; CDR3 length: 15; D gene: TRBD1; V gene: TRBV9; CDR3 DNA: TGTGCCAGCAGCCTGGGACAGGTGTCTGGTGAAAAACTGTTTTTT; CDR3 protein: CASSLGQVSGEKLFF
clone size: NA; J gene: TRBJ1-5; CDR3 length: 14; D gene: NA; V gene: TRBV19; CDR3 DNA: TGTGCCAGTAGTATCTTTAATAGCAATCAGCCCCAGCATTTT; CDR3 protein: CASSIFNSNQPQHF
clone size: NA; J gene: TRBJ1-2; CDR3 length: 14; D gene: NA; V gene: TRBV9; CDR3 DNA: TGTGCCAGCAGCGTTGGCGGGGGGGACTATGGCTACACCTTC; CDR3 protein: CASSVGGGDYGYTF
clone size: NA; J gene: TRBJ1-5; CDR3 length: 13; D gene: NA; V gene: TRBV6-5; CDR3 DNA: TGTGCCAGCAGTTACTCGGTCACCCAGCCCCAGCATTTT; CDR3 protein: CASSYSVTQPQHF
clone size: NA; J gene: TRBJ2-1; CDR3 length: 16; D gene: TRBD2; V gene: TRBV5-4; CDR3 DNA: TGTGCCAGCAGCTCCGGGACTAGCGGGAAGTACAATGAGCAGTTCTTC; CDR3 protein: CASSSGTSGKYNEQFF
clone size: NA; J gene: TRBJ2-5; CDR3 length: 12; D gene: NA; V gene: TRBV5-1; CDR3 DNA: TGCGCCAGCAGGGAGGGGCAAGAGACCCAGTACTTC; CDR3 protein: CASREGQETQYF
clone size: NA; J gene: TRBJ2-7; CDR3 length: 16; D gene: TRBD2; V gene: TRBV7-8; CDR3 DNA: TGTGCCAGCAGCCAGGGACTAGCGGGAAAATTGAACGAGCAGTACTTC; CDR3 protein: CASSQGLAGKLNEQYF
clone size: NA; J gene: TRBJ1-3; CDR3 length: 18; D gene: NA; V gene: TRBV7-6; CDR3 DNA: TGTGCCAGCAGCTTAGCCCCAACCACATTGAAGTCTGGAAACACCATATATTTT; CDR3 protein: CASSLAPTTLKSGNTIYF
clone size: once; J gene: TRBJ2-7; CDR3 length: 17; D gene: NA; V gene: TRBV4-3; CDR3 DNA: TGCGCCAGCAGCCAAGATATTTTTGTGGCTAGCTCCTACGAGCAGTACTTC; CDR3 protein: CASSQDIFVASSYEQYF
clone size: NA; J gene: TRBJ1-2; CDR3 length: 17; D gene: NA; V gene: TRBV5-4; CDR3 DNA: TGTGCCAGCAGCATCCAGGGTGTTCGGCCCTCTAACTATGGCTACACCTTC; CDR3 protein: CASSIQGVRPSNYGYTF
clone size: NA; J gene: TRBJ2-7; CDR3 length: 12; D gene: NA; V gene: TRBV7-8; CDR3 DNA: TGTGCCAGCAGCTTAGGTGACTACGAGCAGTACTTC; CDR3 protein: CASSLGDYEQYF
clone size: NA; J gene: TRBJ2-7; CDR3 length: 14; D gene: NA; V gene: TRBV7-2; CDR3 DNA: TGTGCCAGCAGCCCCGCGGCAGACCACTACGAGCAGTACTTC; CDR3 protein: CASSPAADHYEQYF
clone size: NA; J gene: TRBJ1-2; CDR3 length: 15; D gene: NA; V gene: TRBV2; CDR3 DNA: TGTGCCAGCAGTGAACAGGGGATGGGAAACTATGGCTACACCTTC; CDR3 protein: CASSEQGMGNYGYTF
clone size: NA; J gene: TRBJ2-7; CDR3 length: 12; D gene: NA; V gene: TRBV27; CDR3 DNA: TGTGCCAGCAGACACCAGAGCTACGAGCAGTACTTC; CDR3 protein: CASRHQSYEQYF
clone size: NA; J gene: TRBJ1-1; CDR3 length: 14; D gene: NA; V gene: TRBV9; CDR3 DNA: TGTGCCAGCAGCGCGGGACTGGTGAACACTGAAGCTTTCTTT; CDR3 protein: CASSAGLVNTEAFF
clone size: NA; J gene: TRBJ1-1; CDR3 length: 12; D gene: NA; V gene: TRBV11-2; CDR3 DNA: TGTGCCAGCAGCTCGACAGGTATTGAAGCTTTCTTT; CDR3 protein: CASSSTGIEAFF
clone size: few; J gene: TRBJ1-1; CDR3 length: 18; D gene: TRBD1; V gene: TRBV6-2/TRBV6-3; CDR3 DNA: TGTGCCAGCAGTTACAGACCCGGGACAGGTTACATGAACACTGAAGCTTTCTTT; CDR3 protein: CASSYRPGTGYMNTEAFF
clone size: NA; J gene: TRBJ2-6; CDR3 length: 18; D gene: TRBD1; V gene: TRBV29-1; CDR3 DNA: TGCAGCGTCCTTGACTCCGGGACAGGGAGCTCTGGGGCCAACGTCCTGACTTTC; CDR3 protein: CSVLDSGTGSSGANVLTF
clone size: NA; J gene: TRBJ2-1; CDR3 length: 11; D gene: NA; V gene: TRBV12-3/TRBV12-4; CDR3 DNA: TGTGCCAGCAGTTTAGCTAGTAGGGGATTCTTC; CDR3 protein: CASSLASRGFF
clone size: NA; J gene: TRBJ1-6; CDR3 length: 15; D gene: TRBD1; V gene: TRBV30; CDR3 DNA: TGTGCCTGGAGTCCCCAGGACAGGTTGAATTCACCCCTCCACTTT; CDR3 protein: CAWSPQDRLNSPLHF
clone size: NA; J gene: TRBJ2-7; CDR3 length: 15; D gene: TRBD2; V gene: TRBV6-1; CDR3 DNA: TGTGCCAGCAGTGATCCCGGGACTAGCGGTTTCGAGCAGTACTTC; CDR3 protein: CASSDPGTSGFEQYF
clone size: NA; J gene: TRBJ2-7; CDR3 length: 14; D gene: NA; V gene: TRBV5-1; CDR3 DNA: TGCGCCACCCAGCGAGGGACAAGCTCCTACGAGCAGTACTTC; CDR3 protein: CATQRGTSSYEQYF
clone size: NA; J gene: TRBJ2-2; CDR3 length: 20; D gene: NA; V gene: TRBV6-2/TRBV6-3; CDR3 DNA: TGTGCCAGCAGCCCGAACCGGGACTGGAGGAAAACGGCTGCTAGGGGGGAGCTGTTTTTT; CDR3 protein: CASSPNRDWRKTAARGELFF
clone size: NA; J gene: TRBJ2-3; CDR3 length: 13; D gene: NA; V gene: TRBV3-1/TRBV3-2; CDR3 DNA: TGTGCCAGCAGCCAACTCAGCACAGATACGCAGTATTTT; CDR3 protein: CASSQLSTDTQYF
clone size: NA; J gene: TRBJ2-5; CDR3 length: 14; D gene: NA; V gene: TRBV7-9; CDR3 DNA: TGTGCCAGCAGCTTGAATAGCGGTAAAGAGACCCAGTACTTC; CDR3 protein: CASSLNSGKETQYF